The T cell receptor beta chain under discussion was sequenced for a study of blood T cell repertoires in COVID-19. Study background: The study drew acute and convalescent COVID-19 samples from the United States, Italy and Spain.

Per the study methods: The assay estimated nucleated cells by amplifying reference gene primers. The table came from immunoSEQ multiplex PCR; TCRdb's copy has only in-frame clones and leaves some out. V and J calls and clone size are copied from that table; D and trimming were computed from the DNA. The table records about 73,000 clones, about 79% of them present only once. CDR3 length: 14 residues. V was shortened by 3 bases and J by 0 bases, with 8 bases between the two germline ends. Germline-derived CDR1 and CDR2 are MNHEY and SMNVEV (reference sequence). This sequence was found in a woman aged 55 to 70 with acute or convalescent COVID-19. Sequencing was carried out using peripheral blood. V usage is TRBV27 and J usage is TRBJ1-1; D uncertain. The CDR3 sequence is CASSLWPLNTEAFF. CDR3 in DNA: TGTGCCAGCAGTTTGTGGCCCCTGAACACTGAAGCTTTCTTT.